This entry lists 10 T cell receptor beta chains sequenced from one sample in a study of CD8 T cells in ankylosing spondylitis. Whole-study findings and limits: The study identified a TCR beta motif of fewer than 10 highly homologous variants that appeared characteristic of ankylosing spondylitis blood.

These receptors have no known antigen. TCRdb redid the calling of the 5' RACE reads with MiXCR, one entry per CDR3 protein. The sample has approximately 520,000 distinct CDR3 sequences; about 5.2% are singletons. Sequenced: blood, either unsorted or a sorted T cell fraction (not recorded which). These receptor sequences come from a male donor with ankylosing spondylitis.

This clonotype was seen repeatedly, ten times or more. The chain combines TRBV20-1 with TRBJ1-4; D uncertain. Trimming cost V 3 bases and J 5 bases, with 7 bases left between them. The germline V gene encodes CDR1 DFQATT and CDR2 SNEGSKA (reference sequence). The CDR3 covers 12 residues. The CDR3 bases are TGCAGTGCTAGTCTCCTAAATGAAAAACTGTTTTTT. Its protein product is CSASLLNEKLFF.

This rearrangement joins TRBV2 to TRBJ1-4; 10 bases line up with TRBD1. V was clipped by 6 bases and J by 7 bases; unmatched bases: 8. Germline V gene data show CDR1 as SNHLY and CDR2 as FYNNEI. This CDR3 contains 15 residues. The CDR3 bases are TGTGCCAGCAGGGGACAGGGGATGTACGGTGAAAAACTGTTTTTT. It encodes CASRGQGMYGEKLFF.

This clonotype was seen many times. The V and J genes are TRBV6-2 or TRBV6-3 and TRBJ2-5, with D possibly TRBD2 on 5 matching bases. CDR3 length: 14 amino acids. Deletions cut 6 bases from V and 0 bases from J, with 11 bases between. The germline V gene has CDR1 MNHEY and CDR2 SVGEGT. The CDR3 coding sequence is TGTGCCAGCAGGTCCCAAGCGGACCAAGAGACCCAGTACTTC. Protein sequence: CASRSQADQETQYF.

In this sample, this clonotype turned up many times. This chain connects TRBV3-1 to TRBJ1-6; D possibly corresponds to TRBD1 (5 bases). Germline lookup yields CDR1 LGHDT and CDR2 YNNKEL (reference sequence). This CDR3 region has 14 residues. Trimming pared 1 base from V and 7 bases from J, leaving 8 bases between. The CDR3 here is CASSQGGANSPLHF. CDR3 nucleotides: TGTGCCAGCAGCCAAGGAGGGGCAAATTCACCCCTCCACTTT.

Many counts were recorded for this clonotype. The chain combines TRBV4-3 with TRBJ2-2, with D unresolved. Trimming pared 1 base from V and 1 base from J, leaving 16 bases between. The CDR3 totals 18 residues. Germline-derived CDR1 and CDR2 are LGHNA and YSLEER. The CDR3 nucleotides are TGCGCCAGCAGCCAAGGAAGTAACAGACTCCTGAACACCGGGGAGCTGTTTTTT. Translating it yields CASSQGSNRLLNTGELFF.

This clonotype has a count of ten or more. DNA for the CDR3: TGTGCCAGCAACTACGACACCAATCAGCCCCAGCATTTT. Translation gives CASNYDTNQPQHF. The genes are TRBV18 and TRBJ1-5; D is uncertain. In germline, CDR1 is KGHSH, CDR2 LQKENI. V dropped 8 bases and J dropped 3 bases, with 11 bases sitting between them. This CDR3 comprises 13 residues.

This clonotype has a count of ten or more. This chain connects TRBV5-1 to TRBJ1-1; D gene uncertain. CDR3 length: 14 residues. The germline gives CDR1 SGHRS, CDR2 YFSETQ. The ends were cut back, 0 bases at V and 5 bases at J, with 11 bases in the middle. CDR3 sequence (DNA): TGCGCCAGCAGCTTGGGGGGAGTCGGTACTGAAGCTTTCTTT. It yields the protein CASSLGGVGTEAFF.

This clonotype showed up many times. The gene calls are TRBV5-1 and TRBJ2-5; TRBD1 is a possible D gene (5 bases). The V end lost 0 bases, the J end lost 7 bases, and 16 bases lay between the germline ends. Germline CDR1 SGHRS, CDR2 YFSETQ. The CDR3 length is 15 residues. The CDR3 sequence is CASSLDGTGHGTQYF. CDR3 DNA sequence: TGCGCCAGCAGCTTGGATGGAACAGGCCATGGGACCCAGTACTTC.

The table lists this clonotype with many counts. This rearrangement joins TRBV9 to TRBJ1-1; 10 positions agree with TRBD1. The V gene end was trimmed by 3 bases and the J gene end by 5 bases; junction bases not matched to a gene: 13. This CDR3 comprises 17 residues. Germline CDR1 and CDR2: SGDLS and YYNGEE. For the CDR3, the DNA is TGTGCCAGCAGCGCTAGACAGGGGGCCCTCCTGGGGACTGAAGCTTTCTTT. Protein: CASSARQGALLGTEAFF. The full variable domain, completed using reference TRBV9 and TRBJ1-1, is DSGVTQTPKHLITATGQRVTLRCSPRSGDLSVYWYQQSLDQGLQFLIQYYNGEERAKGNILERFSAQQFPDLHSELNLSSLELGDSALYFCASSARQGALLGTEAFFGQGTRLTVV.

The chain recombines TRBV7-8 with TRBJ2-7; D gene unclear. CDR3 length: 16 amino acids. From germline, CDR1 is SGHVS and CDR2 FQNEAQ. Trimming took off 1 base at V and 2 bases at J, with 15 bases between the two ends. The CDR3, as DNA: TGTGCCAGCAGCTTAGGTAGGCTGGCTAGAACCTACGAGCAGTACTTC. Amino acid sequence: CASSLGRLARTYEQYF.